The 8 T cell receptor beta chains below come from one sample, sequenced in a study of blood T cell repertoires in COVID-19. The method was immunoSEQ multiplex PCR; TCRdb's version includes in-frame clones alone and lacks a portion of them. The sample carries under 150,000 clones, 88% recorded once. Sequenced input: peripheral blood. The receptors here all came from a human donor in a cohort sampled during active COVID-19.

The chain carries TRBV28 and TRBJ1-5, with 7 bases that match TRBD1. Trimming took 0 bases from V and 7 from J; bases not matched to a gene: 6. The CDR3 is 15 residues long. Germline CDR1 and CDR2: MDHEN and SYDVKM. CDR3 coding DNA: TGTGCCAGCAGTTTATGGAGGGGGCGGGCGCAGCCCCAGCATTTT. It specifies CASSLWRGRAQPQHF.

The V and J genes are TRBV2 and TRBJ2-7; 9 bases map to TRBD1. The CDR3 sequence is 15 residues long. Germline V gives CDR1 SNHLY, CDR2 FYNNEI. Unmatched junction bases numbered 9, after V lost 4 bases and J lost 5 bases. CDR3 nucleotide sequence: TGTGCCAGCAGTGTGGACAGGGGATCGGGTGACGAGCAGTACTTC. Encoded protein: CASSVDRGSGDEQYF.

Here the CDR3 reads CASSLGQNQETQYF. CDR3 nucleotide sequence: TGTGCCAGCAGCCTGGGACAGAACCAAGAGACCCAGTACTTC. This chain connects TRBV3-1 (or the pseudogene TRBV3-2) to TRBJ2-5; the match to TRBD1 covers 7 bases. J gave up 0 bases and V 4 bases, and 2 bases lay outside the gene matches. This CDR3 has 14 residues. The germline V gene encodes CDR1 LGHDT and CDR2 YNNKEL (reference sequence).

A note on this clone: One end of the junction does not line up with germline, which may come from a read error. The CDR3 spells CASSFASGAEQYF. The DNA for the CDR3 is TGTGCTAGCAGCTTCGCTAGCGGGGCCGAGCAGTACTTC. This sequence joins TRBV7-7 and TRBJ2-7, with 9 bases fitting TRBD2. Germline V gene sequence: CDR1 SSHAT, CDR2 FNYEAQ (reference sequence). The CDR3 has 13 residues. Based on the CDR3 plus reference TRBV7-7 and TRBJ2-7, the full variable domain is GAGVSQSPRYKVTKRGQDVTLRCDPISSHATLYWYQQALGQGPEFLTYFNYEAQPDKSGLPSDRFSAERPEGSISTLTIQRTEQRDSAMYRCASSFASGAEQYFGPGTRLTVT.

The V call is TRBV6-5, the J call TRBJ1-3; D is perhaps TRBD1 (6 bases). V was clipped by 0 bases and J by 2 bases, with 11 bases between them. This CDR3 is built from 16 residues. Germline V lookup: CDR1 MNHEY, CDR2 SVGAGI. The CDR3 sequence is CASSYSIRGAGNTIYF. For the CDR3, the DNA is TGTGCCAGCAGTTACTCGATCAGGGGAGCTGGAAACACCATATATTTT.

The V and J genes are TRBV4-1 and TRBJ2-1, with 8 bases matching TRBD2. Germline V CDR1 and CDR2: MGHRA, YSYEKL. V gave up 3 bases and J gave up 9 bases; unmatched junction bases: 4. This CDR3 comprises 13 residues. The CDR3 nucleotides are TGCGCCAGCAGCCAGGCGGGGGGCGGTGAGCAGTTCTTC. Amino acids: CASSQAGGGEQFF.

V gene TRBV9 combines with J gene TRBJ1-1; TRBD1 is a possible D gene (6 bases). Germline CDR1 is SGDLS and CDR2 is YYNGEE. The CDR3 totals 13 residues. With 9 bases removed from V and 3 bases from J, the gap between germline ends came to 15 bases. CDR3 loop: CATSRGGDTEAFF. In nucleotides, the CDR3 is TGTGCCACCTCTAGGGGGGGGGACACTGAAGCTTTCTTT.

The V and J genes are TRBV4-3 and TRBJ2-7; D is undetermined. This CDR3 is built from 13 residues. V shed 0 bases and J shed 3 bases, with 6 bases lying between them. The germline CDR1 and CDR2 sequences are LGHNA and YSLEER. CDR3 protein: CASSQDSGYEQYF. The CDR3 coding sequence is TGCGCCAGCAGCCAAGATTCGGGCTACGAGCAGTACTTC.